These 19 T cell receptor beta chains were sequenced from one sample in a study of cytomegalovirus exposure and HLA in healthy donors (dated 2017 in TCRdb). The library came from the immunoSEQ multiplex PCR assay. The multiplex PCR relied on a mix of 60 forward primers for TCR Vbeta segments and 13 reverse primers for TCR Jbeta segments. This is the immuneACCESS table as TCRdb keeps it, with only in-frame sequences that have V and J called. A part of the clones is gone; compared with another copy, unresolved V genes explain less than half, and the rest is unexplained. The sample table holds 150,000 to 200,000 clones, of which around 81% were seen once. The ten top clones hold around 2.2% of the sample. Sequencing was carried out using PBMCs. These receptor sequences come from a woman in her late teens or twenties in good health and CMV-seropositive.

The chain carries TRBV4-1 and TRBJ2-2; possible D gene TRBD2, 6 bases. Per the germline V gene, CDR1 is MGHRA and CDR2 is YSYEKL. The CDR3 length is 15 residues. Trimming cost V 4 bases and J 4 bases, with 13 bases left between them. In DNA form, the CDR3 reads TGCGCCAGCAGCCTGTACACAGCGGGCACCGGGGAGCTGTTTTTT. It encodes CASSLYTAGTGELFF.

J is TRBJ2-1 and V is TRBV29-1; 8 positions match TRBD1. Germline CDR1 and CDR2: SQVTM and ANQGSEA. CDR3 length: 17 residues. Trimming cost V 5 bases and J 0 bases; bases outside gene matches: 12. CDR3 loop: CSVTGGNLSPSYNEQFF. CDR3 DNA: TGCAGCGTTACAGGGGGGAATTTAAGCCCCTCCTACAATGAGCAGTTCTTC.

The genes are TRBV5-1 and TRBJ2-1; perhaps TRBD2 as D (6 bases). The germline V gene has CDR1 SGHRS and CDR2 YFSETQ. The V end lost 0 bases, the J end lost 7 bases, and 14 bases lay between the germline ends. The CDR3 contains 15 residues. CDR3 residues: CASSLEGKEGNEQFF. CDR3 in DNA: TGCGCCAGCAGCTTGGAAGGGAAGGAGGGGAATGAGCAGTTCTTC.

In this sample, this clone turned up once. The V and J genes are TRBV4-1 and TRBJ2-1; TRBD2 might be the D (6 bases). V lost 4 bases, J lost 10 bases, and 26 bases lay in between. This CDR3 contains 17 residues. Germline CDR1 and CDR2: MGHRA and YSYEKL. DNA for the CDR3: TGCGCCAGCAGCCGCCGCACTTTGGAGGTACGCCGGGGGGAGCAGTTCTTC. As protein: CASSRRTLEVRRGEQFF.

V usage is TRBV5-5 and J usage is TRBJ2-3; possibly TRBD2 for D (7 bases). V shed 1 base and J shed 4 bases, with 13 bases lying between them. CDR1 is SGHKS and CDR2 is YYEKEE in the germline V gene (reference sequence). The CDR3 covers 15 residues. In nucleotides, the CDR3 is TGTGCCAGCAGCTTGTGGGGGGGCGGGGCAGATACGCAGTATTTT. It yields the protein CASSLWGGGADTQYF. Together with reference TRBV5-5 and TRBJ2-3, the CDR3 gives the full variable domain: DAGVTQSPTHLIKTRGQQVTLRCSPISGHKSVSWYQQVLGQGPQFIFQYYEKEERGRGNFPDRFSARQFPNYSSELNVNALLLGDSALYLCASSLWGGGADTQYFGPGTRLTVL.

Turning to this clone: Germline is not matched at one junction end, which may reflect a read error. The V gene is TRBV7-9, the J gene TRBJ2-3, with 10 bases matching TRBD2. This CDR3 spans 17 amino acids. Germline V gives CDR1 SEHNR, CDR2 FQNEAQ (reference sequence). CDR3 sequence (DNA): TGTGCCAGCAGCTCCTGGACTAGCGGCCGTGGGGCAGATATGCAGTATTTT. Protein: CASSSWTSGRGADMQYF.

This chain connects TRBV19 to TRBJ1-1; 7 positions agree with TRBD1. Germline values: CDR1 LNHDA, CDR2 SQIVND (reference sequence). Trimming took 6 bases from V and 4 from J; bases not matched to a gene: 8. This CDR3 spans 14 amino acids. The CDR3 region is CASSRDRGLTEAFF. CDR3 DNA: TGTGCCAGTAGCAGGGACAGAGGACTCACTGAAGCTTTCTTT.

The CDR3 reads CASSPGTGLEAFF. CDR3 bases: TGTGCCAGCAGCCCAGGGACAGGGCTTGAAGCTTTCTTT. The V call is TRBV9, the J call TRBJ1-1, with 9 positions matching TRBD1. With V trimmed by 4 bases and J by 7 bases, 5 bases remained unmatched. The CDR3 has 13 amino acids. The germline V gene has CDR1 SGDLS and CDR2 YYNGEE.

The CDR3: CASSQEASGGSGEQFF. The CDR3 DNA sequence: TGTGCCAGCAGCCAAGAGGCTAGCGGGGGATCTGGTGAGCAGTTCTTC. The chain is built from TRBV4-2 and TRBJ2-1; 10 nucleotides match TRBD2. Germline CDR1 reads LGHNA; CDR2 reads YNFKEQ. This CDR3 spans 16 amino acids. With V trimmed by 0 bases and J by 9 bases, 8 bases remained unmatched.

The V gene is TRBV27, the J gene TRBJ1-6; TRBD1 aligns across 7 bases. The V gene's germline CDR1 is MNHEY and CDR2 SMNVEV (reference sequence). The V and J ends lost 3 bases and 7 bases, in that order; junction bases with no gene match: 6. The CDR3 covers 15 residues. In DNA form, the CDR3 reads TGTGCCAGCAGTTTGCGAGCAGGGGGAAATTCACCCCTCCACTTT. The encoded protein is CASSLRAGGNSPLHF.

The chain links TRBV7-9 to TRBJ2-3; the D gene is possibly TRBD1 (6 bases). Trimming pared 4 bases from V and 2 bases from J, leaving 13 bases between. CDR1 SEHNR and CDR2 FQNEAQ come from the germline V gene (reference sequence). The CDR3 is 15 amino acids. CDR3 coding DNA: TGTGCCAGCAGCTGGACCAGACAGGACACAGATACGCAGTATTTT. It is translated as CASSWTRQDTDTQYF.

The rearrangement joins TRBV11-2 to TRBJ1-3, with TRBD1 as a possible D gene (6 bases). In germline, CDR1 is SGHAT, CDR2 FQNNGV. This CDR3 comprises 14 residues. The ends were cut back, 5 bases at V and 5 bases at J, with 13 bases in the middle. DNA of the CDR3: TGTGCCAGCAGCCTAGTACAGGGAAGAAACACCATATATTTT. Its translation: CASSLVQGRNTIYF.

The CDR3 bases are TGTGCCAGCACCCGCGGGTTCGCAAACACCATATATTTT. Amino acid sequence: CASTRGFANTIYF. The J gene is TRBJ1-3, the V gene TRBV28; D gene unclear. V lost 7 bases and J lost 6, with 13 bases in between. Per germline, CDR1 MDHEN and CDR2 SYDVKM. The CDR3 extends over 13 amino acids. The variable domain in full, completed from reference TRBV28 and TRBJ1-3, reads DVKVTQSSRYLVKRTGEKVFLECVQDMDHENMFWYRQDPGLGLRLIYFSYDVKMKEKGDIPEGYSVSREKKERFSLILESASTNQTSMYLCASTRGFANTIYFGEGSWLTVV.

This rearrangement joins TRBV28 to TRBJ2-3, with 9 bases lining up with TRBD2. The CDR3 consists of 15 residues. Per the germline V gene, CDR1 is MDHEN and CDR2 is SYDVKM. Trimming at V came to 6 bases and at J to 4 bases, leaving 8 bases not matched to a gene. CDR3 loop: CASSPAGGLSDTQYF. Here the CDR3 DNA reads TGTGCCAGCAGCCCCGCGGGGGGGCTGTCAGATACGCAGTATTTT. The variable domain in full, completed from reference TRBV28 and TRBJ2-3, reads DVKVTQSSRYLVKRTGEKVFLECVQDMDHENMFWYRQDPGLGLRLIYFSYDVKMKEKGDIPEGYSVSREKKERFSLILESASTNQTSMYLCASSPAGGLSDTQYFGPGTRLTVL.

The chain joins TRBV10-3 to TRBJ1-1, with 7 positions matching TRBD1. Per the germline V gene, CDR1 is ENHRY and CDR2 is SYGVKD. J was trimmed by 1 base and V by 2 bases; bases with no gene match: 4. The CDR3 has 15 residues. CDR3 residues: CAISETDRRNTEAFF. The CDR3 nucleotides read TGTGCCATCAGTGAGACGGACAGGAGGAACACTGAAGCTTTCTTT.

The gene calls are TRBV7-9 and TRBJ2-1, with 10 bases fitting TRBD2. Looked up from germline, CDR1 is SEHNR and CDR2 is FQNEAQ (reference sequence). The CDR3 is 16 amino acids. The V segment lost 5 bases and the J segment 9 bases; nucleotides outside the gene matches: 13. The CDR3 coding sequence is TGTGCCAGCAGCACAGCCCTAGCGGGGGTCAGTGGTGAGCAGTTCTTC. It translates to CASSTALAGVSGEQFF.

This sequence joins TRBV9 and TRBJ1-2; 7 positions match TRBD1. V shed 0 bases and J 3 bases; nucleotides not matched to a gene: 14. Germline CDR1 and CDR2: SGDLS and YYNGEE. The CDR3 covers 18 residues. CDR3 nucleotide sequence: TGTGCCAGCAGCGTAGTGGAGACAGGGAGGACCGGGGACTATGGCTACACCTTC. This encodes CASSVVETGRTGDYGYTF.

The chain has TRBV28 and TRBJ1-4; perhaps TRBD1 as D (6 bases). Germline CDR1 MDHEN, CDR2 SYDVKM. The CDR3 length is 17 residues. V lost 5 bases, J lost 7 bases, and 23 bases lay in between. CDR3 residues: CASSLMATGTIGEKLFF. CDR3 nucleotide sequence: TGTGCCAGCAGTCTAATGGCGACCGGGACAATCGGTGAAAAACTGTTTTTT.

This rearrangement joins TRBV4-2 to TRBJ2-5, with D maybe TRBD2 (5 bases). The J call may not be correct, given that the DNA end is closer to TRBJ2-7. CDR3 length: 14 amino acids. Germline loops: CDR1 LGHNA, CDR2 YNFKEQ. CDR3 region: CASSQLGRSYEQYF. CDR3 DNA: TGTGCCAGCAGCCAGTTAGGGAGAAGCTACGAGCAGTACTTC.